This T cell receptor (beta chain) was recorded in a study of blood T cells in healthy people across ages. Study results and caveats: Shifts in expanded clonotypes may have been confounded by donor CMV status, which was unknown. Higher diversity, along with more naive CD4+ cells, distinguished long-lived donors from aged donors.

About this clonotype: Its antigen is not identified.

Through a sample-barcoded 5' primer and a J-beta primer mix, a second PCR was run for roughly 6 to 11 cycles. TCRdb re-called the 5' RACE reads with MiXCR, one entry per CDR3 protein. Among more than 500,000 distinct CDR3 sequences listed, over 25% were seen once. The CDR3 consists of 15 residues. Trimming took off 6 bases at V and 5 bases at J, with 19 bases between the two ends. Germline V gene lookup returns CDR1 MDHEN and CDR2 SYDVKM. A further study also used this sample, focusing on T cells of mothers and their children. That publication notes: For cDNA synthesis, the complete extracted RNA was used (roughly 1.5 ug per 15 ul). With unrelated pairs as the comparison, related mother-child pairs had a slightly higher overlap that was not significant.

This chain connects TRBV28 to TRBJ2-5; TRBD2 might be the D (6 bases). Sequencing used blood. The TCR comes from a boy aged 2 to 9 in good health. The CDR3 is CASSYSSRGSETQYF. DNA of the CDR3: TGTGCCAGCAGCTACTCCAGCCGGGGGAGCGAGACCCAGTACTTC.